This T cell receptor beta chain came from a study of blood T cell repertoires in COVID-19. Study context: PBMCs, B-cell-depleted T cells, or T cells were the source of the cDNA or gDNA that made up the material.

The table came from immunoSEQ multiplex PCR; TCRdb's copy has only in-frame clones and leaves some out. The sample yields 150,000 to 200,000 clones, approximately 79% seen once. This TCR came from a woman aged 65 to 85 with acute or convalescent COVID-19. Sample: peripheral blood.

For the CDR3, the DNA is TGTGCCAGCAGCTTGGGCGTAGATAATTCACCCCTCCACTTT. This translates into CASSLGVDNSPLHF. The genes are TRBV5-5 and TRBJ1-6; D is uncertain. This CDR3 has 14 residues. Trimming took 0 bases from V and 5 from J, leaving 6 bases between them. Germline CDR1 SGHKS, CDR2 YYEKEE (reference sequence).